This is a list of T cell receptor beta chains from one sample in a study of tumor-infiltrating lymphocytes in primary liver carcinoma. TCRdb re-analysed the multiplex PCR reads in MiXCR, keeping a single row per CDR3 protein. The table lists tens of thousands of distinct CDR3 sequences, around 70% of them singletons. Input material: liver tumor tissue from sampling region 1. The receptors were gathered from a man aged 35 to 55 with primary liver carcinoma and hepatitis B virus infection. Each CDR3 is given with its conserved first and last residue. D genes are given only for firm matches. The size of a clone is reported for some rows only, either as once, few or many, or as a class for expanded clones.

>.|.|TRBV11-2|TRBJ2-2
CTSSLLPENTGELFF
TGTACCAGCAGCTTACTGCCGGAGAACACCGGGGAGCTGTTTTTT
>.|.|TRBV11-2|TRBJ2-1
CTRSPECNEQFF
TGTACCAGGAGCCCGGAGTGCAATGAGCAGTTCTTC
>.|.|TRBV11-2|TRBJ2-7
CASSLSLGISYEQCF
TGTGCCAGCAGCCTATCTCTGGGAATATCCTATGAGCAGTGCTTC
>TRBD1|.|TRBV6-5|TRBJ2-5
CASSISGTGHETQYF
TGTGCCAGCAGTATATCCGGGACAGGACACGAGACCCAGTACTTC
>TRBD1|many|TRBV29-1|TRBJ1-4
CSVGGTGGDEKLFF
TGCAGCGTTGGGGGGACAGGCGGGGATGAAAAACTGTTTTTT
>.|.|TRBV28|TRBJ2-5
CASSHGGASETQYF
TGTGCCAGCAGTCATGGGGGCGCATCCGAGACCCAGTACTTC
>TRBD2|.|TRBV2|TRBJ2-1
CASNPPTAGANNERFF
TGTGCCAGCAATCCCCCAACAGCGGGAGCTAACAATGAGCGGTTCTTC
>.|.|TRBV7-8|TRBJ2-7
CASREDTSYEQYF
TGTGCCAGCAGGGAGGATACATCCTACGAGCAGTACTTT
>TRBD1|many|TRBV9|TRBJ2-1
CASSVGGGQGFPDEQFF
TGTGCCAGCAGCGTAGGGGGGGGACAGGGGTTCCCGGATGAGCAGTTCTTC
>.|once|TRBV10-3|TRBJ1-1
CAISRQRTEAFF
TGTGCCATCAGTAGACAGCGGACTGAAGCTTTCTTT
>.|.|TRBV29-1|TRBJ2-3
CSAEQGDTSDTQYF
TGCAGCGCTGAACAGGGTGACACCTCCGATACGCAGTATTTT
>TRBD2|.|TRBV11-2|TRBJ2-1
CASRASGSLYNEQFF
TGTGCCAGCAGGGCCAGCGGGAGCCTCTACAATGAGCAGTTCTTC
>.|.|TRBV7-9|TRBJ2-7
CANGPSGREYEQYF
TGTGCCAACGGCCCTTCGGGAAGGGAGTACGAGCAGTACTTC
>.|.|TRBV5-1|TRBJ2-5
CASSLRQDVETQYF
TGCGCCAGTAGCTTGCGGCAGGACGTTGAGACCCAGTACTTC
>TRBD1|many|TRBV28|TRBJ2-2
CASSPYRGRGTGELFF
TGTGCCAGCAGCCCTTACAGGGGGAGAGGCACCGGGGAGCTGTTTTTT
>TRBD2|few|TRBV9|TRBJ2-2
CASSVRREGGELFF
TGTGCCAGCAGCGTCAGGCGGGAGGGCGGGGAGCTGTTTTTT
>TRBD2|medium-sized|TRBV11-2|TRBJ2-1
CASSQTPSGEQFF
TGTGCCAGCAGTCAAACCCCTAGCGGTGAGCAGTTCTTC
>.|.|TRBV19|TRBJ2-1
CASSLQQNNEQFF
TGTGCCAGTAGCTTACAGCAAAACAATGAGCAGTTCTTC
>TRBD1|.|TRBV6-5|TRBJ2-4
CANSPLRTGTMRYF
TGTGCCAACAGTCCACTCCGGACAGGGACCATGAGGTACTTC
>.|.|TRBV6-1|TRBJ2-3
CASSDSTVLDTQYF
TGTGCCAGCAGTGACTCCACAGTGTTGGATACGCAGTATTTT
>.|.|TRBV11-2|TRBJ1-2
CVSSLDISSHCGCTF
TGTGTCAGCAGCTTAGATATATCCAGTCACTGTGGCTGCACCTTC
>.|.|TRBV4-1|TRBJ2-1
CASSQEAGQYNGQFF
TGCGCCAGCAGCCAAGAAGCGGGACAATACAATGGGCAGTTCTTC